This T cell receptor beta chain came from a study of cytomegalovirus exposure and HLA in healthy donors. PCR was performed using 60 Vbeta and 13 Jbeta primers. The method was immunoSEQ multiplex PCR; TCRdb's version includes in-frame clones alone and lacks a portion of them. Among 130,000 to 150,000 clones listed, around 80% were seen once. The sequenced material came from PBMCs. The TCR was taken from a man in his forties or fifties in good health and CMV-seropositive.

Here the CDR3 DNA reads TGCGCCAGCAGCCAAGACTGGGACAGCAAAAACATTCAGTACTTC. Translating it yields CASSQDWDSKNIQYF. This chain links TRBV4-3 with TRBJ2-4; 7 bases fit TRBD1. The CDR3 has 15 residues. With V trimmed by 0 bases and J by 3 bases, 2 bases remained unmatched. Germline CDR1 LGHNA, CDR2 YSLEER.